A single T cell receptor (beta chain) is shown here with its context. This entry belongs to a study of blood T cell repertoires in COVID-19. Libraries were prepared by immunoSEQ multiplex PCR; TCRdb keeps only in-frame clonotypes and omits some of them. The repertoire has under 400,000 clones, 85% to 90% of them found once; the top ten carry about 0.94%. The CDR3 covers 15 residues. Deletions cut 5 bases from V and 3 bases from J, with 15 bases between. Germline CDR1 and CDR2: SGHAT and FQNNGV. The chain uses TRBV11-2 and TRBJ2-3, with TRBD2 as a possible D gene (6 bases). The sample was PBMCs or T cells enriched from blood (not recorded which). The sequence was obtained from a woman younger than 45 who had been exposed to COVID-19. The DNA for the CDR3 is TGTGCCAGCAGCCGTACAAGCGGGCATACAGATACGCAGTATTTT. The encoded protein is CASSRTSGHTDTQYF.